This TCR beta chain was profiled in a study of Ad26.COV2.S vaccination and SARS-CoV-2 variants. CDR3 length: 16 residues. The germline V and J ends were trimmed by 0 bases and 7 bases, with 17 bases remaining between them. CDR1 is SGDLS, CDR2 YYNGEE, per germline. Some clones are missing from TCRdb's copy, which holds only in-frame ones; the method was immunoSEQ multiplex PCR. The top ten clones hold around 47% of a sample with tens of thousands of clones, 83% of them seen once. The chain carries TRBV9 and TRBJ2-1; no clear D. Specimen: peripheral blood, collected after recovery from COVID-19. The source of this sequence is a human donor who had recovered from COVID-19. CDR3 coding DNA: TGTGCCAGCAGCGTAGGACCTCCCGCCCCCTTAAATGAGCAGTTCTTC. Amino acid sequence: CASSVGPPAPLNEQFF.